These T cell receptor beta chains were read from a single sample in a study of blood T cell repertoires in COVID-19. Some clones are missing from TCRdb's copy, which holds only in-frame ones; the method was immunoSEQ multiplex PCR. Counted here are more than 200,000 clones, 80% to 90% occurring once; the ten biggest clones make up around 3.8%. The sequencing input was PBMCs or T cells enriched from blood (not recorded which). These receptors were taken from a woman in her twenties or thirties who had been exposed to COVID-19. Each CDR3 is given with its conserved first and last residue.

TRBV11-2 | CASSLVRGTGELFF
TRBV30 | CAWSLGTGKAFF
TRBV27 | CASSLDRGYGYTF
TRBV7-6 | CASSFFEPGNSGNTIYF
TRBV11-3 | CASSLSGAYNEQFF
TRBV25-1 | CASAPPGRNQPQHF
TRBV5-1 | CASSPVGRGREQYF
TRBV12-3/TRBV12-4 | CASSYGTGDGYTF
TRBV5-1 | CASSSNGLADTDTQYF
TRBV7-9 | CASSRQGPNTEAFF
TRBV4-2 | CASSQTATNEKLFF
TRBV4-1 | CASSPHGGALGQPQHF
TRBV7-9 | CASSTGAGTQYF
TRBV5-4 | CASSLFGSDTQYF
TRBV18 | CASSPADRPFGTEAFF
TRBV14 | CASGHSGRSTGELFF
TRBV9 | CASSPAGTIYNEQFF
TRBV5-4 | CASSLAGTYTDTQYF
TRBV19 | CASRDTGTGFSEAFF
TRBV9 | CASSVELADYNEQFF
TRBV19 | CASSTPPTGIDQPQHF
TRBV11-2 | CASSSGTYGNTIYF
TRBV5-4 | CASSLTQDTEAFF
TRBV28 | CASSPTGLDNSPLHF
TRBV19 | CASSTPGLAGMVVNEQFF
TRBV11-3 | CASSPGTGGKIDTQYF
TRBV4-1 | CASSQSGGGNADTQYF
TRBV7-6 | CASSSLTSMNTEAFF
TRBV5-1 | CASSSSQGASSGANVLTF
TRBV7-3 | CASSPGDRPQETQYF
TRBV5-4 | CASSPLLSTDTQYF
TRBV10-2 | CASIANRGTEAFF
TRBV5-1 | CASSYLAGVPNEQFF
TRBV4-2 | CASSQVLGPTSGNTIYF
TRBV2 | CASSEVVRNEKLFF
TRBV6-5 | CASSYGGLWRATEAFF
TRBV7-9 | CASSLANAGGRTQYF
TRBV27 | CASSLWDRETQYF
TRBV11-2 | CASSSALRTGLYQETQYF
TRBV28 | CASSKRGLAGNEQFF
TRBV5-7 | CASRGVQGAYTEAFF
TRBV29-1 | CSVSGQGRVAGANEQYF
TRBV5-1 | CASGAGRLNTGELFF
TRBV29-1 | CSVVLRRASTYEQYF
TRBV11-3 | CASSLNSRETEAFF
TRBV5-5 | CASSVTGSGANVLTF
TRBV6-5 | CASHRGSDEQYF
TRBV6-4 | CASSEWESSYNEQFF
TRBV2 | CASTQGAADTGELFF
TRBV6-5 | CASSKGGGGYEQYF
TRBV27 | CASSLTGGTSDYNEQFF
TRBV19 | CASSGTSGRPYEQYF
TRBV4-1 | CASSQPTDSSKNIQYF
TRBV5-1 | CASSSGQGPGLSEQYF
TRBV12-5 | CASGLVNSIVFLGNQPQHF
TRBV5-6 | CASSIGLAGGQETQYF
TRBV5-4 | CASSFIGARNTEAFF
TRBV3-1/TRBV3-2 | CASSQARQGVSYEQYF
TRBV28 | CASRDPGVGGYTF